These 9 T cell receptor beta chains were sequenced from one sample in a study of T cells in Graves' hyperthyroidism and ophthalmopathy. TCR beta CDR3 regions were amplified from RNA transcripts. HTBI primers were used for first-round RT-PCR of the TCR CDR3. TCRdb reprocessed the multiplex PCR reads with MiXCR, giving one entry per CDR3 protein. The repertoire holds 300,000 to 400,000 distinct CDR3 sequences, with about 14% as singletons. Sequenced input: blood. The receptor source for this set is a woman aged 60-70 years with Graves' hyperthyroidism.

At least ten counts were recorded for this clonotype. The V gene is TRBV7-2, the J gene TRBJ2-2; no clear D gene. The V end was cut by 1 base, the J end by 7 bases, with 10 bases between. Germline CDR1 SGHTA, CDR2 FQGNSA. The CDR3 contains 14 residues. CDR3: CASSLVRRFGELFF. CDR3 in DNA: TGTGCCAGCAGCTTAGTACGTCGTTTCGGGGAGCTGTTTTTT.

The rearrangement joins TRBV7-3 to TRBJ2-5; D perhaps matches TRBD2 (5 bases). Germline loops: CDR1 SGHTA, CDR2 FQGTGA. Trimming took off 4 bases at V and 1 base at J, with 10 bases between the two ends. The CDR3 covers 14 residues. The CDR3 sequence: CASSSVGLQETQYF. In DNA, the CDR3 is TGTGCCAGCAGCTCGGTCGGACTCCAAGAGACCCAGTACTTC.

This clonotype was seen at least ten times. The CDR3 region has the DNA TGCAGCGTTGAAGATTGGCCTGGGACTGAATGGCCCAATGAGCAGTTCTTC. It yields the protein CSVEDWPGTEWPNEQFF. The chain carries TRBV29-1 and TRBJ2-1, with D possibly TRBD2 on 6 matching bases. V was pared by 0 bases and J by 6 bases, with 21 bases between. The CDR3 loop spans 17 amino acids. Germline CDR1 SQVTM, CDR2 ANQGSEA.

Ten or more counts support this clonotype. The chain carries TRBV6-2 or TRBV6-3 and TRBJ2-5; D gene unclear. Trimming took off 5 bases at V and 5 bases at J, with 6 bases between the two ends. Germline V gene data show CDR1 as MNHEY and CDR2 as SVGEGT. This CDR3 is 11 amino acids long. The CDR3 here is CASSALETQYF. CDR3 DNA: TGTGCCAGCAGTGCACTGGAGACCCAGTACTTC.

This clonotype was observed many times. V usage is TRBV18 and J usage is TRBJ2-3; 8 nucleotides match TRBD1. This CDR3 spans 17 amino acids. The germline CDR1 and CDR2 sequences are KGHSH and LQKENI. With 3 bases clipped from V and 1 base from J, the junction kept 9 bases outside the gene matches. CDR3 sequence (DNA): TGTGCCAGCTCACCGCGGGGCAGGGGGCTGGGCACAGATACGCAGTATTTT. It codes for CASSPRGRGLGTDTQYF.

The V and J genes are TRBV5-4 and TRBJ1-1; D ambiguous. V was cut by 0 bases and J by 4 bases, with 7 bases left in between. In germline, CDR1 is SGHNT, CDR2 YYREEE (reference sequence). The CDR3 covers 13 residues. The DNA of the CDR3 is TGTGCCAGCAGCTTGGGTAGCACCACTGAAGCTTTCTTT. Protein: CASSLGSTTEAFF.

This clonotype came up a few times. Being one base from a much bigger clone, this may be a read error. The V call is TRBV5-1, the J call TRBJ2-3; 12 bases are shared with TRBD2. Germline V CDR1 and CDR2: SGHRS, YFSETQ. CDR3 size: 15 residues. The ends lost 4 bases at V and 2 bases at J; junction bases unmatched: 2. The CDR3 reads CASSRTSGATDTQYF. DNA of the CDR3: TGCGCCAGCAGCAGGACTAGCGGGGCCACAGATACGCAGTATTTT.

Regarding this clonotype: With a much larger clone just one base away, this may be a read error. This is likely a read error, given that the CDR3 carries no conserved phenylalanine or tryptophan at its end. This rearrangement joins TRBV24-1 to TRBJ1-5; no clear D. Looked up from germline, CDR1 is KGHDR and CDR2 is SFDVKD. Trimming took 0 bases from V and 7 from J, leaving 6 bases between them. The CDR3 has 13 amino acids. CDR3 nucleotide sequence: TGTGCCACCAGTGATTTGTCGGGGCAGCCCCAGCATGTT. This encodes CATSDLSGQPQHV.

This clonotype occurred many times. The chain recombines TRBV7-9 with TRBJ2-5, with 7 bases lining up with TRBD1. The CDR3 runs 17 residues. Looked up from germline, CDR1 is SEHNR and CDR2 is FQNEAQ (reference sequence). V dropped 5 bases and J dropped 4; count of bases not matched to a gene: 16. CDR3 sequence (DNA): TGTGCCAGCAGCACTCATTCCCCAGGGGGTGGTGGAGAGACCCAGTACTTC. This codes for CASSTHSPGGGGETQYF.